The sequence of this TCR beta chain was determined in a study of T cell responses to AZD1222 COVID-19 vaccine. General study points: The donor group comprised mostly white British people and more females; the analysis possibly underestimated clonal diversity.

Details on this clone: Its antigen is unidentified.

V was shortened by 6 bases and J by 7 bases, with 15 bases between the two germline ends. Germline values: CDR1 LNHDA, CDR2 SQIVND (reference sequence). The CDR3 totals 13 residues. Only in-frame clones appear in the TCRdb table, and some are missing; sequencing was by immunoSEQ multiplex PCR. This sample yields about 180,000 clones, of which roughly nine tenths are seen a single time; approximately 2% belongs to the top ten. This sequence was found in an adult in good health. Sequenced material: peripheral blood, taken on day 0 of AZD1222 vaccination. This chain joins TRBV19 and TRBJ1-2; a weak D match, TRBD1 (6 bases). The CDR3 here is CASSTEGGRGYTF. CDR3 coding DNA: TGTGCCAGTAGCACGGAGGGGGGACGTGGCTACACCTTC.